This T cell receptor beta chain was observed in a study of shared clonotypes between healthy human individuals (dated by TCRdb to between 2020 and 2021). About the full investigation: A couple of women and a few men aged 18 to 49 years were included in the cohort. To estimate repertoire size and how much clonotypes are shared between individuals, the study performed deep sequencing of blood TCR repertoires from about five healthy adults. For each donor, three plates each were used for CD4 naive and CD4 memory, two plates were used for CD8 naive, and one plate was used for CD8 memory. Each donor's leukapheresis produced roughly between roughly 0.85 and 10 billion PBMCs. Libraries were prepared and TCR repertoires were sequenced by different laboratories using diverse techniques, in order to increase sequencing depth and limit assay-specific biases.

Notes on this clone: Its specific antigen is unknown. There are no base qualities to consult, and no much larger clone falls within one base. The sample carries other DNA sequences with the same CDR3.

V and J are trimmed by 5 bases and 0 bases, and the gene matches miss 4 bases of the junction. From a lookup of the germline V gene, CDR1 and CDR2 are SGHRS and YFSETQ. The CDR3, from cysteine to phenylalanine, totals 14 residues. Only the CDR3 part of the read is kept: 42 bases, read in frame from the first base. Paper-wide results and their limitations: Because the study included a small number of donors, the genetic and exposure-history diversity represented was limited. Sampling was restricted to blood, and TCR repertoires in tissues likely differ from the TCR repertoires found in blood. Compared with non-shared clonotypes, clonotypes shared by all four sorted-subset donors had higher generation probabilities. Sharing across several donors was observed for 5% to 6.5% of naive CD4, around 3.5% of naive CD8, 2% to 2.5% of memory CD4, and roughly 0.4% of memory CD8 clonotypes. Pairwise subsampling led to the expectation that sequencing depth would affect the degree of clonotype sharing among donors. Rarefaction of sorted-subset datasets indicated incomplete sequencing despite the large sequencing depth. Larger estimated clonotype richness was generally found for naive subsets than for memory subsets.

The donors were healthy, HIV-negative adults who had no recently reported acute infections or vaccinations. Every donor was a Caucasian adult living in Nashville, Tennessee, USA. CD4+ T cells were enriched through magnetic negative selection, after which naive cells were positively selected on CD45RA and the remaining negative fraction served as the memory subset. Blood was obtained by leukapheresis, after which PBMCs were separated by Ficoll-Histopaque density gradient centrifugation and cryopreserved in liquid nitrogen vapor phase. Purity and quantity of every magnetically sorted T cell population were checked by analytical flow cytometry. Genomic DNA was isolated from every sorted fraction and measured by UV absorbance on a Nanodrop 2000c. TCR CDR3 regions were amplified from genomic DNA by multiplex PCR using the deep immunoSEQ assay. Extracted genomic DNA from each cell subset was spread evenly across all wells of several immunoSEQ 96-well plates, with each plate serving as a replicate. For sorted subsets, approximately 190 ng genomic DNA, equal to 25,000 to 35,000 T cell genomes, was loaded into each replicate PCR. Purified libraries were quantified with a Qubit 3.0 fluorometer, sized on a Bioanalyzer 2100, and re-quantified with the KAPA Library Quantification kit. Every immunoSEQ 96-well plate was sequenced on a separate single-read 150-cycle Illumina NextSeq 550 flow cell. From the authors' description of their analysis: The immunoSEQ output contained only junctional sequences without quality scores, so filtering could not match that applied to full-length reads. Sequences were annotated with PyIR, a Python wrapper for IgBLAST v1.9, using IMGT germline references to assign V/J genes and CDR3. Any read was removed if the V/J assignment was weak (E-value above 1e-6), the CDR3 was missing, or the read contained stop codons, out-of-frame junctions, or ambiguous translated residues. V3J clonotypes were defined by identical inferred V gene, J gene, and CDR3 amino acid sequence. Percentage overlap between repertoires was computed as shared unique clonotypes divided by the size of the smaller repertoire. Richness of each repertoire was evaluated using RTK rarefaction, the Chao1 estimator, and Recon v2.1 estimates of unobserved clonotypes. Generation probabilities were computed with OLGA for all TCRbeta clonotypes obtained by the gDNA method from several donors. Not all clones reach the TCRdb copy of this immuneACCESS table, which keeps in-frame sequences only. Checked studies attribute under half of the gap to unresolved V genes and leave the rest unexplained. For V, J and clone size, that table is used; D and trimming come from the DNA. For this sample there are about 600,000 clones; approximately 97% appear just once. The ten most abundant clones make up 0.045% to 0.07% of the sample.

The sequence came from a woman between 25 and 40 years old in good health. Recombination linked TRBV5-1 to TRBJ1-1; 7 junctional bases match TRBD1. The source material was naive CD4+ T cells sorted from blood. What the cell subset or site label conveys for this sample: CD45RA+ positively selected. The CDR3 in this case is CASSRDSMNTEAFF. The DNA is TGCGCCAGCAGTCGGGACAGCATGAACACTGAAGCTTTCTTT.